This TCR beta chain was identified in a study of cytomegalovirus exposure and HLA in healthy donors. Study results and caveats: The classifier reportedly diagnosed cytomegalovirus status with high sensitivity and specificity.

From germline, CDR1 is SQVTM and CDR2 ANQGSEA. The CDR3 spans 14 residues. The junction had 8 bases not matched to a gene; V was cut back by 6 bases and J by 4 bases. Regarding this clone: The antigen is not known.

Using immunoSEQ multiplex PCR, the repertoire was profiled, and TCRdb retains in-frame clones only, with some absent. The sample lists about 120,000 clones, approximately 88% occurring once. This clonotype was sampled from a young man in good health and CMV-seronegative. The chain couples TRBV29-1 to TRBJ2-2; the match to TRBD1 covers 7 bases. Sample: PBMCs. This CDR3 is CSVDTGAGTGELFF. The DNA for the CDR3 is TGCAGCGTGGATACAGGGGCGGGCACCGGGGAGCTGTTTTTT.